This T cell receptor (beta chain) was found in a study of T cell repertoires in cytomegalovirus infection. Study as a whole: It can be stated that public TCR beta signatures indicated CMV infection as well as a matching HLA type.

Findings and caveats of the study: HLA-C-restricted CMV-specific TCR beta clonotypes were dominant in the ex vivo response.

Germline-derived CDR1 and CDR2 are MGHRA and YSYEKL. Trimming left V 8 bases short and J 4 bases short, with 12 bases between. The CDR3 covers 13 residues. A single record per CDR3 protein comes from TCRdb applying MiXCR to the reads. The sample holds roughly 990,000 distinct CDR3 sequences, roughly 30% seen once. There are a few counts of this clonotype. Its specificity is not known. The material sequenced was cultured CD8+ T cells from PBMCs, taken from culture after CMV antigen stimulation. The clonotype was recovered from a human donor in good health (CMV status not recorded). Some clones in this sample may be carry-over from other donors' samples. V and J are TRBV4-1 and TRBJ1-5; no clear D. The DNA of the CDR3 is TGCGCCAGCGGACCCGGGCGGAATCAGCCCCAGCATTTT. Translated: CASGPGRNQPQHF.